This entry lists 9 T cell receptor beta chains sequenced from one sample in a study of beta chain features in type 1 diabetes (dated 2018 in TCRdb). The paper's findings and limits, for the study overall: In all four CD4+ subsets, TCRB CDR3 length was moderately but significantly shorter in type 1 diabetes patients.

Libraries were built with the immunoSEQ multiplex PCR assay. The High Capacity cDNA Reverse Transcription Kit was used to reverse transcribe all of the isolated RNA, meaning that expressed TCRB transcripts were what got sequenced. Entries here come from immuneACCESS through TCRdb and include only in-frame sequences with V and J called. Some clones fail to appear in such tables; in the studies checked, an unresolved V gene covers under half of the shortfall, and the cause of the remainder is unknown. The table for this sample lists 120,000 or so clones; 15% to 20% of them were counted only once. Around 2.5% of the sample goes to the ten largest clones. No antigens are known for them. The specimen was central memory CD4+ T cells from blood. The receptors originated from a young man with type 1 diabetes.

In this sample, this clone turned up a few times. This chain links TRBV6-6 with TRBJ1-2, with TRBD1 identical over 9 bases. With V trimmed by 6 bases and J by 10 bases, 12 bases remained unmatched. This CDR3 spans 14 amino acids. Germline CDR1 reads MNHNY; CDR2 reads SVGAGI (reference sequence). The CDR3: CASRRPGQGGDYTF. As DNA, the CDR3 is TGTGCCAGCAGGAGGCCGGGACAGGGAGGTGACTACACCTTC.

This clone is medium-sized. J is TRBJ2-7 and V is TRBV7-2; D is unclear. Germline assignment: CDR1 SGHTA and CDR2 FQGNSA. The CDR3 runs 14 residues. V lost 1 base and J lost 1, with 8 bases in between. The CDR3 bases are TGTGCCAGCAGCTTAGTCTCTAAGTCCTACGAGCAGTACTTC. This translates into CASSLVSKSYEQYF.

V usage is TRBV25-1 and J usage is TRBJ2-1; 8 bases are shared with TRBD1. CDR3 length equals 16 residues. J lost 2 bases, V lost 3 bases, and 6 bases had no gene match. Germline assignment: CDR1 MGHDK and CDR2 SYGVNS. CDR3 region: CASSEQTGDTYNEQFF. CDR3 DNA: TGTGCCAGCAGTGAGCAGACAGGGGATACCTACAATGAGCAGTTCTTC.

This chain joins TRBV4-1 and TRBJ1-1; perhaps TRBD1 as D (5 bases). The CDR3 extends over 12 amino acids. V lost 0 bases, J lost 11 bases, and 10 bases lay in between. Germline V gene sequence: CDR1 MGHRA, CDR2 YSYEKL. DNA of the CDR3: TGCGCCAGCAGCCAAGACAGGGTGAGGGCTTTCTTT. Protein product: CASSQDRVRAFF.

This clone was counted between two and nine times. The rearrangement uses TRBV5-1 and TRBJ2-7, with 9 nucleotides matching TRBD1. The germline V gene has CDR1 SGHRS and CDR2 YFSETQ. This CDR3 is built from 14 residues. Trimming at V came to 6 bases and at J to 6 bases, leaving 10 bases not matched to a gene. The CDR3 protein is CASNIPGQGGEQYF. CDR3 nucleotide sequence: TGCGCCAGCAACATTCCGGGACAGGGAGGCGAGCAGTACTTC. Full variable domain (rest looked up from reference TRBV5-1 and TRBJ2-7): KAGVTQTPRYLIKTRGQQVTLSCSPISGHRSVSWYQQTPGQGLQFLFEYFSETQRNKGNFPGRFSGRQFSNSRSEMNVSTLELGDSALYLCASNIPGQGGEQYFGPGTRLTVT.

This rearrangement joins TRBV29-1 to TRBJ2-1, with TRBD2 matching 7 bases. Germline V gene sequence: CDR1 SQVTM, CDR2 ANQGSEA. V trimming: 4 bases; J trimming: 9 bases; junction bases outside the gene matches: 12. The CDR3 extends over 14 amino acids. CDR3 bases: TGCAGCGTTGGGGGGAGGGCGTCGAGATCTGAGCAGTTCTTC. Translating gives CSVGGRASRSEQFF.

V and J are TRBV28 and TRBJ1-1; possible D gene TRBD1, 6 bases. V was pared by 8 bases and J by 7 bases, with 11 bases between. The CDR3 is 11 amino acids. The germline gives CDR1 MDHEN, CDR2 SYDVKM. The CDR3 protein is CASPGRGEAFF. The CDR3 DNA follows: TGTGCCAGCCCGGGCAGGGGTGAAGCTTTCTTT.

This clone was observed a handful of times. The chain links TRBV15 to TRBJ1-5; D call uncertain. Per the germline V gene, CDR1 is LNHNV and CDR2 is YYDKDF (reference sequence). CDR3 length: 13 amino acids. Deletions cut 0 bases from V and 6 bases from J, with 6 bases between. The CDR3 DNA reads as TGTGCCACCAGCAGAGACGTGAGTCAGCCCCAGCATTTT. As protein: CATSRDVSQPQHF. Drawing the rest from reference TRBV15 and TRBJ1-5, the complete variable domain is DAMVIQNPRYQVTQFGKPVTLSCSQTLNHNVMYWYQQKSSQAPKLLFHYYDKDFNNEADTPDNFQSRRPNTSFCFLDIRSPGLGDTAMYLCATSRDVSQPQHFGDGTRLSIL.

The chain carries TRBV29-1 and TRBJ2-1, with 10 bases aligning to TRBD2. The CDR3 sequence is 14 residues long. With V trimmed by 0 bases and J by 10 bases, 6 bases remained unmatched. Germline V CDR1 and CDR2: SQVTM, ANQGSEA. CDR3 sequence reads: CSVEDLAGAREQFF. CDR3 nucleotide sequence: TGCAGCGTTGAAGATCTAGCGGGAGCACGAGAGCAGTTCTTC.